A single sample is the source of the 12 T cell receptor beta chains below, sequenced in a study of cytomegalovirus exposure and HLA in healthy donors. The PCR had 60 Vbeta and 13 Jbeta primers. Only in-frame clones appear in the TCRdb table, and some are missing; sequencing was by immunoSEQ multiplex PCR. Altogether 60,000 to 75,000 clones are present, roughly 78% being singletons, with the ten largest covering around 10%. Sequencing was performed on PBMCs. The receptors were sampled from a woman aged 40 to 50 in good health and CMV-seropositive.

V is TRBV13 and J is TRBJ2-1, with 15 bases matching TRBD2. Germline assignment: CDR1 PRHDT and CDR2 FYEKMQ (reference sequence). The J segment lost 7 bases and the V segment lost 5 bases, leaving 12 bases of the junction unmatched. The CDR3 contains 18 residues. The CDR3, as DNA: TGTGCCAGCAGCCAATACTGGACTAGCGGGGGGGCAGGGAATGAGCAGTTCTTC. It specifies CASSQYWTSGGAGNEQFF.

CDR3 nucleotide sequence: TGTGCCAGCAGCCCCTACAGGGTTGATACGCAGTATTTT. Encoded protein: CASSPYRVDTQYF. V usage is TRBV5-6 and J usage is TRBJ2-3; possible D gene TRBD1, 6 bases. The CDR3 contains 13 residues. Germline-derived CDR1 and CDR2 are SGHDT and YYEEEE. Trimming removed 4 bases at V and 6 bases at J, with 12 bases between.

The rearrangement uses TRBV2 and TRBJ1-5; 7 nucleotides line up with TRBD1. The germline V gene encodes CDR1 SNHLY and CDR2 FYNNEI. The CDR3 sequence is 14 residues long. Trimming cost V 5 bases and J 7 bases; bases outside gene matches: 8. In DNA, the CDR3 is TGTGCCAGCAGTCAGGAAACAGGGGAACAGCCCCAGCATTTT. It yields the protein CASSQETGEQPQHF.

In its sample, this clone was seen a few times. This chain links TRBV19 with TRBJ2-6; 7 bases line up with TRBD1. Germline lookup yields CDR1 LNHDA and CDR2 SQIVND (reference sequence). Unmatched junction bases numbered 3, after V lost 4 bases and J lost 0 bases. The CDR3 is 16 residues long. CDR3 sequence reads: CASSSGTDSGANVLTF. The CDR3 nucleotides read TGTGCCAGTAGTAGTGGGACAGACTCTGGGGCCAACGTCCTGACTTTC.

The chain joins TRBV27 to TRBJ2-2, with a tentative D call TRBD1 (5 bases). This CDR3 has 14 amino acids. The ends were cut back, 5 bases at V and 3 bases at J, with 10 bases in the middle. Per the germline V gene, CDR1 is MNHEY and CDR2 is SMNVEV (reference sequence). CDR3 sequence: CASSVPGYTGELFF. In nucleotides, the CDR3 is TGTGCCAGCAGTGTCCCAGGGTACACCGGGGAGCTGTTTTTT.

The rearrangement uses TRBV15 and TRBJ1-1, with a possible D match to TRBD1 (5 bases). V was cut by 5 bases and J by 5 bases, with 12 bases left in between. This CDR3 has 13 residues. From germline, CDR1 is LNHNV and CDR2 YYDKDF (reference sequence). The chain's CDR3 is CATSYSRGTEAFF. Here the CDR3 DNA reads TGTGCCACCAGCTACAGCCGGGGGACTGAAGCTTTCTTT. Variable domain in full (rest from reference TRBV15 and TRBJ1-1): DAMVIQNPRYQVTQFGKPVTLSCSQTLNHNVMYWYQQKSSQAPKLLFHYYDKDFNNEADTPDNFQSRRPNTSFCFLDIRSPGLGDTAMYLCATSYSRGTEAFFGQGTRLTVV.

The rearrangement joins TRBV5-1 to TRBJ2-5; D may be TRBD2 (6 bases). Germline V gene sequence: CDR1 SGHRS, CDR2 YFSETQ. This CDR3 has 14 amino acids. The V end was cut by 4 bases, the J end by 2 bases, with 12 bases between. The CDR3 spells CASSVGLGQETQYF. Here the CDR3 DNA reads TGCGCCAGCAGCGTGGGACTCGGTCAAGAGACCCAGTACTTC.

J is TRBJ1-4 and V is TRBV5-1; D call uncertain. The CDR3 is made up of 14 amino acids. Germline-derived CDR1 and CDR2 are SGHRS and YFSETQ. Trimming cost V 4 bases and J 6 bases, with 13 bases left between them. CDR3 loop: CASSPSRQDEKLFF. The CDR3 coding sequence is TGCGCCAGCAGCCCCTCCCGGCAGGATGAAAAACTGTTTTTT.

The chain is built from TRBV4-1 and TRBJ2-2; TRBD2 agrees at 10 bases. The CDR3 is made up of 16 amino acids. Germline values: CDR1 MGHRA, CDR2 YSYEKL. V lost 2 bases and J lost 4; bases outside the gene matches: 4. The CDR3 spells CASSQRTSGFTGELFF. In DNA form, the CDR3 reads TGCGCCAGCAGCCAAAGGACTAGCGGCTTCACCGGGGAGCTGTTTTTT.

This clone was seen once. The J gene is TRBJ2-3, the V gene TRBV2; D unclear. Trimming left V 3 bases short and J 5 bases short, with 12 bases between. Looked up from germline, CDR1 is SNHLY and CDR2 is FYNNEI. There are 14 residues in the CDR3. The CDR3, as DNA: TGTGCCAGCAGTGAGTCACCGGGTGAAGATACGCAGTATTTT. Residues: CASSESPGEDTQYF.

J is TRBJ1-5 and V is TRBV7-9; the match to TRBD1 covers 8 bases. With 1 base clipped from V and 1 base from J, the junction kept 6 bases outside the gene matches. Germline values: CDR1 SEHNR, CDR2 FQNEAQ (reference sequence). The CDR3 runs 17 residues. CDR3 loop: CASSLGTGWGSNQPQHF. The CDR3 DNA follows: TGTGCCAGCAGCTTAGGGACAGGGTGGGGCAGCAATCAGCCCCAGCATTTT.

The chain uses TRBV5-1 and TRBJ2-3, with 12 bases fitting TRBD2. J lost 9 bases, V lost 4 bases, and 12 bases had no gene match. CDR3 length equals 16 residues. The V gene's germline CDR1 is SGHRS and CDR2 YFSETQ. CDR3 in amino acids: CASSITSGGLGETQYF. CDR3 in DNA: TGCGCCAGCAGCATCACTAGCGGGGGGCTGGGAGAGACGCAGTATTTT. Filled out from reference TRBV5-1 and TRBJ2-3, the complete variable domain reads KAGVTQTPRYLIKTRGQQVTLSCSPISGHRSVSWYQQTPGQGLQFLFEYFSETQRNKGNFPGRFSGRQFSNSRSEMNVSTLELGDSALYLCASSITSGGLGETQYFGPGTRLTVL.